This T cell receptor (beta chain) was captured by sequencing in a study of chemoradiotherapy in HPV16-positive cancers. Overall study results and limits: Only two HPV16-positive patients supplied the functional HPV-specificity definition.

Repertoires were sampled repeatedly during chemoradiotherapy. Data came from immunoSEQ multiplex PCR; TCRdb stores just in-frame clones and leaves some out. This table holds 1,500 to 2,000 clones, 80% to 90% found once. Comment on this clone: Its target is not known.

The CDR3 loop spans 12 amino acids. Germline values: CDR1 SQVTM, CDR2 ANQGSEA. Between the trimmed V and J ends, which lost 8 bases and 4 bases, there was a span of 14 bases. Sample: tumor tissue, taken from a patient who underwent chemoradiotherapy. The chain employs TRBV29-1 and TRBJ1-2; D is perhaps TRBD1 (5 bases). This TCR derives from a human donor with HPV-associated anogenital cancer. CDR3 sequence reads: CSTRDGLYGYTF. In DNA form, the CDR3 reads TGCAGCACCCGGGACGGACTCTATGGCTACACCTTC.